This TCR beta chain derives from a study of cytomegalovirus exposure and HLA in healthy donors (dated by TCRdb to 2016 to 2017). About the investigation overall: According to an earlier analysis of 550 to 750 of the donors, roughly 180 million T cells yielded 100 million or so unique TCR beta sequences and 250 to 350 Gb of sequence data. HLA typing covered class I and class II loci at four-digit resolution. On average, about 200,000 unique TCR beta nucleotide sequences were sequenced per donor among 300 to 500 genotyped donors of the cohort, with 15% to 20% of those sequences being non-productive. An earlier analysis of 587 of the donors used high-throughput TCR beta sequencing to judge whether each TCR beta V gene segment behaved as functional or pseudogenic. Alongside the repertoire data, information on donor age, sex, ethnicity and CMV serostatus was compiled. The number of typed donors differed by locus: roughly 629-630 for A, B, C, DRB1 and DQB1; 500 to 550 for DQA1; 606 for DPA1; and 400 to 480 for DPB1. To predict cytomegalovirus infection status, the study combined high-throughput TCR immunosequencing, statistical association of individual TCRs with disease status, and machine learning. The study was designed to test whether signatures of past pathogen exposure could be identified by cataloging public T cell receptors. The study profiled the T cell repertoires of under 850 subjects by immunosequencing and related them to cytomegalovirus serostatus. To study patterns of TCR occurrence, a later analysis re-analyzed previously published TCR beta repertoires from 600 to 750 donors and added high-resolution HLA genotyping. Around 320 gigabases of sequencing data and around 87 million unique TCR sequences were included in an early release covering about 600 HLA-typed donors. Of the approximately 400 genotyped donors, 65% to 90% fell in the genetic ancestry cluster associated with self-reported Caucasian donors. Along with the approximately 700-subject first cohort, a separate validation cohort of roughly 110 different subjects was used. A few DR-DQ haplotypes were handled as single units for association and clustering because linkage in the cohort was strong. Genome-wide SNP genotypes for about 65% of the 666 donors were used in a later genetic analysis, which treated that subset as a discovery cohort. All discovery cohort repertoires had been generated using a single sequencing platform. Rather than using new phenotypic data, the later analysis identified candidate immune exposures from TCR beta sequences and from how often those sequences occurred across donors.

To note about this clone: There is no known antigen for this receptor. Per-base qualities were not stored, and no clone one base away is much larger.

The method was the immunoSEQ multiplex PCR assay. The multiplex PCR relied on a mix of 60 forward primers for TCR Vbeta segments and 13 reverse primers for TCR Jbeta segments. Amplification of the CDR3 region of rearranged TCR beta genes was performed with a multiplex PCR assay on genomic DNA. Amplified TCR beta libraries were sequenced as 87-base-pair reads on the Illumina HiSeq System. Per the source publication's procedure: Across the roughly 670 repertoires, a later analysis counted around 80 million unique TCR beta chains, some 11 million of which were shared by at least two donors. Raw reads were error-corrected and collapsed into unique sequences with a nearest-neighbor algorithm that merged closely related sequences to remove PCR and sequencing errors. CDR3 sequences were aligned to IMGT reference sequences to assign V, D and J gene segments. For a sequence to be retained, a match of at least six nucleotides was required to both a V gene segment and a J gene segment. Rearrangements were classified as productive when the CDR3 lacked stop codons and remained in frame with V and J, and all other rearrangements were classified as non-productive. Following IMGT convention, CDR3 was defined as the stretch from the second conserved V-encoded cysteine to the conserved J-encoded phenylalanine. Sequences without an unambiguous match to a single V gene segment were excluded from the earlier analysis of about 630 of the donors. An earlier analysis of a few hundred of the donors called V segments functional above 56.7% productive rearrangements and segregating when the between-donor standard deviation exceeded 5%. A statistical classification framework was built to diagnose cytomegalovirus status from the catalog of TCR beta chain sequences. A later analysis assigned V and J genes by comparing TCR nucleotide sequences with IMGT/GENE-DB human TR gene sequences. A later analysis assigned CDR3 sequences and most-parsimonious VDJ recombination scenarios with the TCRdist pipeline. In a later analysis, every TCR beta chain was defined by the combination of its CDR3 amino acid sequence and its V-gene family, and reads without a unique V-gene family were dropped. To address suspected cross-contamination and a sequencing artifact, a later analysis removed approximately 590 highly shared, low-generation-probability nucleotide sequences. A later analysis calculated a clonal expansion index for each public chain from normalized within-repertoire ranks of inferred template counts. Generation probabilities in a later analysis came from a VDJ recombination model fitted to out-of-frame rearrangements, and those results were checked against IGoR. In a later analysis, hypergeometric tests were used to score TCR-TCR, TCR-HLA and TCR-CMV co-occurrence, with a repertoire-size bias correction applied to TCR pairs. In a later analysis, false discovery rates were estimated by permuting HLA or CMV assignments 20 times. In a later analysis, co-occurring TCRs were grouped with DBSCAN, and TCRdist sequence similarity was added when clustering was performed within HLA-allele-positive subsets. Repertoires with fewer than 30,000 or more than 120,000 public chains, plus five repertoires with anomalous nucleotide sharing, were excluded from co-occurrence clustering. Held by TCRdb, this immuneACCESS table contains in-frame sequences only and omits some clones. Under half of the omission traces to an unresolved V gene where checked; the cause of the rest is unknown. V and J calls and clone size are given by that table; D and trimming were obtained from the DNA. The sample table shows about 180,000 clones, and roughly 79% are seen once. The leading ten clones occupy roughly 4.9% of the sample.

Relative to germline, V is 4 bases shorter and J is 12 bases shorter, with 10 bases between their ends. Taken from cysteine to phenylalanine, the CDR3 has 11 residues. The only DNA kept is the CDR3, 33 bases in frame from the first base. The CDR1 and CDR2 encoded by the germline V gene (reference sequence) are MNHNY and SVGAGI. Broad study findings and their caveats: In vitro tests confirmed that three of the cytomegalovirus-associated TCR beta chains recognize cytomegalovirus antigens. A later genetic analysis associated a missense DCLRE1C variant with V-gene and J-gene trimming of TCR beta chains, and an independent cohort replicated the association. Most TCR sequences were observed very rarely across donors, whereas some public TCRs were present in many individuals. Compared with equally common non-associated chains, HLA-associated TCR beta chains in a later analysis were more clonally expanded and had lower generation probabilities. An earlier analysis of 587 of the donors showed that most TCR beta V segments appeared in productive rearrangements either about 87% or about 30% of the time, which broadly matched IMGT annotations. Because counts were too low, 15 to 20 rarely observed V segments, including chromosome 9 orphons, were left out of the earlier analysis of a few hundred of the donors. In both the original and validation cohorts, the classifier was reported to diagnose cytomegalovirus status with high specificity and sensitivity. Presence/absence analyses assumed roughly uniform sequencing depth across donors, an assumption that may not hold. In a later analysis, TCR association rates were found to vary across HLA loci, with the most associated TCRs seen for DRB1 alleles and the fewest for HLA-C alleles. A cluster of highly shared sequence variants was judged likely to represent a technical artifact of the sequencing pipeline. In a later genetic analysis, fewer N-insertions in productive TCRs were reported among donors in an Asian-associated ancestry cluster than the roughly 700-donor mean. According to a later analysis, most CMV-associated TCR beta chains appeared to be HLA-restricted, and the HLA associations seemed to be driven largely by CMV exposure. Because HLA typing was unavailable for some donors at each locus, only the typed subset was used in association tests. Linkage disequilibrium might explain the correlated functional status among segregating V segments, but an unknown experimental factor could not be excluded. At a false discovery rate of 0.05, a later analysis linked 16,951 TCR beta sequences to specific HLA alleles. A further reported finding was that TCR beta sequences accurately predicted the HLA-A and HLA-B alleles for most subjects in the first cohort. According to a later analysis, parvovirus B19, influenza, CMV and Epstein-Barr virus appeared linked to several top co-occurrence clusters. Immune exposure information for the cohort was limited to CMV serostatus. It was suggested by the authors that the approach could potentially be generalized to other disease states and immunological phenotypes. Assigning TCR associations to individual alleles was difficult when HLA alleles, especially DR and DQ, strongly co-occurred. The study gave a list of some 150 TCR beta chains associated with cytomegalovirus. Some IMGT-functional V segments, including TRBV6-2 and TRBV6-3, could not be distinguished by the 87-base-pair reads and were therefore excluded. Only TCR beta chains were sequenced in this cohort, and the absence of alpha or paired-chain data limited detectable features.

The cohort comprised more than 550 healthy bone marrow donors. At the time of sampling, every cohort member was nominally healthy, though immune exposures that went unrecorded were likely present. The donor was CMV seropositive and belonged to the group of more than 250 seropositive cohort members. A peripheral blood sample was collected from each donor, and TCR beta sequencing was performed on peripheral blood mononuclear cells. Genomic DNA was extracted from the blood cell samples with the Qiagen DNeasy Blood Extraction Kit. The chain employs TRBV6-6 and TRBJ2-1; too little of a D gene remains to name it. This TCR was recovered from a woman aged 18-35 years in good health and CMV-seropositive. What was sequenced was PBMCs. The DNA sequence is given as TGTGCCAGCAGTTTTACTTTCACGCAGTTCTTC. Its protein reads: CASSFTFTQFF.